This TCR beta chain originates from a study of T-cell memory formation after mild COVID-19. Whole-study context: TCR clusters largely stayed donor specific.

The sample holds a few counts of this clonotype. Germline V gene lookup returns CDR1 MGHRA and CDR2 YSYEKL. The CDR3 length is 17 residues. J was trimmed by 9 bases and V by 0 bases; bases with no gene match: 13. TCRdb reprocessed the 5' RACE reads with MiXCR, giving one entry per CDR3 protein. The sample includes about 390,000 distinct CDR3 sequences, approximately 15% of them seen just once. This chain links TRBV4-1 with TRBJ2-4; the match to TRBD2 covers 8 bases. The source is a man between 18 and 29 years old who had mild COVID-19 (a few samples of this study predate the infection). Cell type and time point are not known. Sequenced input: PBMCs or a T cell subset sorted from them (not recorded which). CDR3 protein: CASSQESGAGVLGIQYF. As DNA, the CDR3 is TGCGCCAGCAGCCAAGAAAGCGGAGCGGGGGTGCTCGGCATTCAGTACTTC.